This is a list of T cell receptor beta chains from one sample in a study of shared clonotypes between healthy human individuals. The protocol was immunoSEQ multiplex PCR, while the TCRdb copy is restricted to in-frame clones and leaves out a portion. This table has about 1 million clones, roughly 70% appearing once. Sequences were obtained from memory CD4+ T cells sorted from blood. The source is a man between 18 and 35 years old in good health. Each CDR3 is given with its conserved first and last residue. The D gene is left open where the match is weak. Not every row has a clone size; where given, it reads once, few, many or a size class.

j_gene	d_gene	v_gene	abundance	CDR3aa	CDR3nt
TRBJ2-5	TRBD1	TRBV4-1	-	CASSKQGSVETQYF	TGCGCCAGCAGCAAACAGGGGTCGGTGGAGACCCAGTACTTC
TRBJ2-7	-	TRBV18	-	CASSPSGGTEQYF	TGTGCCAGCTCACCCTCCGGAGGGACCGAGCAGTACTTC
TRBJ2-7	-	TRBV4-1	-	CASSQSQVAYEQYF	TGCGCCAGCAGCCAATCACAGGTCGCCTACGAGCAGTACTTC
TRBJ1-2	-	TRBV9	-	CASSVGGGVDGYTF	TGTGCCAGCAGCGTAGGAGGGGGGGTGGACGGCTACACCTTC
TRBJ2-1	TRBD2	TRBV5-6	many	CASSARTSGIRTYNEQFF	TGTGCCAGCAGCGCCAGGACTAGCGGGATACGGACCTACAATGAGCAGTTCTTC
TRBJ2-7	-	TRBV19	-	CASKKSGRDEQYF	TGTGCCAGTAAGAAGTCGGGTCGCGACGAGCAGTACTTC
TRBJ2-1	TRBD2	TRBV7-2	-	CASSLALGLYNEQFF	TGTGCCAGCAGCTTAGCCCTGGGACTATACAATGAGCAGTTCTTC
TRBJ2-2	TRBD2	TRBV5-4	-	CASSTPTSGRDTGELFF	TGTGCCAGCAGCACCCCCACTAGCGGGAGGGACACCGGGGAGCTGTTTTTT
TRBJ2-1	TRBD2	TRBV11-2	-	CASNPAGGFNEQFF	TGTGCCAGCAACCCAGCGGGGGGTTTCAATGAGCAGTTCTTC
TRBJ2-7	-	TRBV5-4	-	CASSNRTSYEQYF	TGTGCCAGCAGCAACAGGACCTCCTACGAGCAGTACTTC
TRBJ2-3	-	TRBV5-4	-	CASSLSMGGTQYF	TGTGCCAGCAGCTTGTCTATGGGGGGTACGCAGTATTTT
TRBJ1-2	-	TRBV10-3	-	CAISESGPIYGYTF	TGTGCCATCAGTGAGTCAGGGCCCATCTATGGCTACACCTTC
TRBJ2-3	TRBD2	TRBV4-2	-	CASGPRGGTDTQYF	TGTGCCAGCGGCCCCCGGGGGGGCACAGATACGCAGTATTTT
TRBJ2-3	-	TRBV4-1	once	CASSQRRRELTTSTDTQYF	TGCGCCAGCAGCCAACGACGAAGGGAACTGACCACTAGCACAGATACGCAGTATTTT
TRBJ2-2	-	TRBV28	-	CASSAPEVGHTGELFF	TGTGCCAGCAGTGCCCCGGAGGTGGGGCACACCGGGGAGCTGTTTTTT
TRBJ2-5	-	TRBV5-1	-	CASSTPGGRETQYF	TGCGCCAGCAGCACCCCGGGGGGCCGAGAGACCCAGTACTTC
TRBJ2-5	TRBD2	TRBV11-2	-	CASSFGSGSPETQYF	TGTGCCAGCAGCTTTGGTAGCGGGAGCCCGGAGACCCAGTACTTC
TRBJ1-2	TRBD1	TRBV7-9	-	CASSSTGDGYTF	TGTGCCAGCAGCTCCACAGGGGATGGCTACACCTTC
TRBJ1-1	-	TRBV5-4	-	CASSLAGFGTEAFF	TGTGCCAGCAGCTTGGCAGGGTTTGGCACTGAAGCTTTCTTT
TRBJ2-3	-	TRBV6-1	once	CASSGEGGPVTDTQYF	TGTGCCAGCAGTGGGGAGGGGGGACCGGTCACAGATACGCAGTATTTT
TRBJ2-2	-	TRBV5-6	-	CASSPKVPGKGTGELFF	TGTGCCAGCAGCCCAAAAGTACCGGGAAAAGGCACCGGGGAGCTGTTTTTT
TRBJ1-3	-	TRBV19	-	CASSISGARGNTIYF	TGTGCCAGTAGTATATCAGGGGCGCGGGGAAACACCATATATTTT
TRBJ1-2	-	TRBV2	-	CASSEGGGSSGYTF	TGTGCCAGCAGTGAAGGGGGGGGTAGCAGCGGCTACACCTTC
TRBJ2-3	TRBD1	TRBV6-9	-	CASSEPPGQEPSDTQYF	TGTGCCAGCAGTGAGCCCCCGGGACAGGAACCTTCCGATACGCAGTATTTT
TRBJ1-3	-	TRBV18	-	CASSPAQTPGNTIYF	TGTGCCAGCTCACCAGCCCAGACGCCCGGAAACACCATATATTTT
TRBJ1-5	-	TRBV6-1	-	CASSEAVASGNQPQHF	TGTGCCAGCAGTGAAGCGGTCGCCTCTGGCAATCAGCCCCAGCATTTT
TRBJ2-7	TRBD2	TRBV4-3	-	CASSQGPSAGGPEQYF	TGCGCCAGCAGCCAAGGACCTTCAGCGGGAGGGCCCGAGCAGTACTTC
TRBJ1-4	-	TRBV7-9	-	CASSLASGRGGEKLFF	TGTGCCAGCAGCTTAGCGTCGGGGAGGGGAGGTGAAAAACTGTTTTTT
TRBJ2-7	-	TRBV25-1	-	CASSELLGEQYF	TGTGCCAGCAGTGAATTGCTGGGAGAGCAGTACTTC
TRBJ1-2	-	TRBV6-6	-	CASSDRRWYGYTF	TGTGCCAGCAGCGACAGGAGATGGTATGGCTACACCTTC
TRBJ2-1	TRBD2	TRBV2	-	CASTLTVLAGGNEQFF	TGTGCCAGCACCCTTACGGTACTAGCGGGCGGCAATGAGCAGTTCTTC
TRBJ1-4	-	TRBV10-3	-	CAISTPEGLFF	TGTGCCATCAGTACCCCTGAGGGACTGTTTTTT
TRBJ1-2	-	TRBV6-6	-	CASSRTANYGYTF	TGTGCCAGCAGCAGGACAGCTAACTATGGCTACACCTTC
TRBJ2-7	-	TRBV5-5	-	CASSPKLDGYSYEQYF	TGTGCCAGCAGCCCGAAATTAGACGGATACTCCTACGAGCAGTACTTC
TRBJ1-6	-	TRBV5-1	-	CASSLAGDQDSPLHF	TGCGCCAGCAGCTTGGCCGGGGACCAGGATTCACCCCTCCACTTT
TRBJ2-3	TRBD2	TRBV4-3	-	CASSQDSGRVDTQYF	TGCGCCAGCAGCCAAGATAGCGGGCGGGTCGATACGCAGTATTTT
TRBJ2-7	-	TRBV21-1	-	CASRLGLAGLCEQYF	TGTGCCAGCAGATTAGGACTAGCGGGACTGTGCGAGCAGTACTTC
TRBJ1-2	-	TRBV7-2	once	CASSNPRVGGHYGYTF	TGTGCCAGCAGCAACCCTAGAGTGGGGGGCCACTATGGCTACACCTTC
TRBJ1-1	-	TRBV6-5	-	CASSAGEMFEAFF	TGTGCCAGCAGCGCAGGAGAAATGTTTGAAGCTTTCTTT